This is a list of T cell receptor beta chains from one sample in a study of molecular identifiers for immune sequencing clone quantification. A single record per CDR3 protein comes from TCRdb applying MiXCR to the PCR reads. The sample gives a few hundred thousand distinct CDR3 sequences, 25% of which show up once; around 0.8% is in the top ten. Material for sequencing was naive CD8+ T cells from blood, with Jurkat cell RNA spiked in. Receptors originate from a human donor in good health. Some libraries in this study had Jurkat cell RNA spiked in. CDR3s include the opening cysteine and the closing phenylalanine or tryptophan. Fields, in order: clone size, J gene, D gene, V gene, CDR3 DNA, CDR3 protein. D genes are given only for firm matches. Expanded clones get a size class; other rows say once, few or many, or leave the size out.

few TRBJ1-2 - TRBV20-1 TGCAGTGCTGGGCCGGACGGAAACTATGGCTACACCTTC CSAGPDGNYGYTF
- TRBJ2-1 TRBD1 TRBV6-5 TGTGCCAGCAGTTACACCGGGACAGGTTACAATGAGCAGTTCTTC CASSYTGTGYNEQFF
- TRBJ2-7 TRBD2 TRBV12-3/TRBV12-4 TGTGCCAGCAGTTTAGCCGAGGCTAGCGGCATGTACGAGCAGTACTTC CASSLAEASGMYEQYF
- TRBJ1-3 - TRBV4-3 TGCGCCAGCAGCCAAGGACCATTCGGAAACACCATATATTTT CASSQGPFGNTIYF
- TRBJ1-2 - TRBV4-3 TGCGCCAGCAGCCAAGATCTGGGCCTTGGATATGGCTACACCTTC CASSQDLGLGYGYTF
- TRBJ2-1 - TRBV11-2 TGTGCCAGCAGCTTAGAGCGGGAAGACAATGAGCAGTTCTTC CASSLEREDNEQFF
- TRBJ1-2 - TRBV11-2 TGTGCCAGCAGCTTAGGTGCAGCAGTTTATGGCTACACCTTC CASSLGAAVYGYTF
many TRBJ2-2 TRBD1 TRBV29-1 TGCAGCGCCCAGGGGGCAACCGGGGAGCTGTTTTTT CSAQGATGELFF
few TRBJ2-5 - TRBV2 TGTGCCAGCAGTTCCGGGAGAATCATGGCCCAAGAGACCCAGTACTTC CASSSGRIMAQETQYF
many TRBJ2-5 TRBD1 TRBV28 TGTGCCAGCAGTCCTACGGACAGGGGGCTGCAAGAGACCCAGTACTTC CASSPTDRGLQETQYF
few TRBJ2-5 - TRBV13 TGTGCCAGCAGCTTAGGGGGGACACCGCAAGAGACCCAGTACTTC CASSLGGTPQETQYF
- TRBJ2-6 TRBD1 TRBV6-5 TGTGCCAGCTCCCGGGACAGGGGGCACAGGGCCAACGTCCTGACTTTC CASSRDRGHRANVLTF
many TRBJ1-2 TRBD1 TRBV29-1 TGCAGCGTTGAGGGGACAGGAGCTCCCTATGGCTACACCTTC CSVEGTGAPYGYTF
many TRBJ2-7 - TRBV18 TGTGCCAGCTCGCCCGGGGACGGAGGCCTCTACGAGCAGTACTTC CASSPGDGGLYEQYF
- TRBJ2-1 - TRBV11-2 TGTGCCAGCAGCTTAGGGACGGGAAATGAGCAGTTCTTC CASSLGTGNEQFF
many TRBJ2-3 TRBD1 TRBV7-8 TGTGCCAGCAGCTTGTGGACAGGGAGCACAGATACGCAGTATTTT CASSLWTGSTDTQYF
- TRBJ1-5 - TRBV6-6 TGTGCCAGCAATTCCGCAAATAGCAATCAGCCCCAGCATTTT CASNSANSNQPQHF
few TRBJ2-7 TRBD1 TRBV4-3 TGCGCCAGCAGCCAAGATCGGACAGGGCGAAACGAGCAGTACTTC CASSQDRTGRNEQYF